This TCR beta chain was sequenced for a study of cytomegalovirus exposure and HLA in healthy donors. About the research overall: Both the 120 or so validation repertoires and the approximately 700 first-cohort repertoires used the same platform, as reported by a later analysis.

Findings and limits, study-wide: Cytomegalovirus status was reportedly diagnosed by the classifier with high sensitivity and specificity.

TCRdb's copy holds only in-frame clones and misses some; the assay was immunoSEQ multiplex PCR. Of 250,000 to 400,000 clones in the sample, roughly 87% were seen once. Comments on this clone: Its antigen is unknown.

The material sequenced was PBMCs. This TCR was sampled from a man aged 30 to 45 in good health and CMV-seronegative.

CDR3 protein: CASRPTGVSLYSDTQYF. The CDR3 bases are TGTGCCAGTAGGCCGACAGGGGTAAGCCTATATTCAGATACGCAGTATTTT. The chain joins TRBV19 to TRBJ2-3; 8 nucleotides match TRBD1. J gave up 4 bases and V 6 bases, and 15 bases lay outside the gene matches. Germline CDR1 and CDR2: LNHDA and SQIVND (reference sequence). The CDR3 sequence is 17 residues long.